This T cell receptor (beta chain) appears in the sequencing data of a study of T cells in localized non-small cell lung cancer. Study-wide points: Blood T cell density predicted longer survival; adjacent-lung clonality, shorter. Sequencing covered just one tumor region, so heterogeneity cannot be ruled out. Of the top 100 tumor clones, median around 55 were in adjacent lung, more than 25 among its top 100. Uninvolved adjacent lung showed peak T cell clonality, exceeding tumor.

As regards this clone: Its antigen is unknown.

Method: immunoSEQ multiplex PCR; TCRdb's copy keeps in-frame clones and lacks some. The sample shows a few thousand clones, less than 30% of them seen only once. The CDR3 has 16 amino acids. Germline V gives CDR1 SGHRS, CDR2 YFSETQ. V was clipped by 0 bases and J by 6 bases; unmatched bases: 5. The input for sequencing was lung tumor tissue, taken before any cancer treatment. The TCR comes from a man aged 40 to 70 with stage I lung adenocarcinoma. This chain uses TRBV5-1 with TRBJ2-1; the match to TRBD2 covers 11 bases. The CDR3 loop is CASSLGLAGGLNEQFF. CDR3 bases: TGCGCCAGCAGCTTGGGCTTAGCGGGAGGGCTCAATGAGCAGTTCTTC. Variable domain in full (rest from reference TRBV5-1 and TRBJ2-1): KAGVTQTPRYLIKTRGQQVTLSCSPISGHRSVSWYQQTPGQGLQFLFEYFSETQRNKGNFPGRFSGRQFSNSRSEMNVSTLELGDSALYLCASSLGLAGGLNEQFFGPGTRLTVL.